This TCR beta chain was documented in a study of monozygotic twins with inflammatory bowel disease. Every TCR library used approximately 3,700 ng of total RNA. TCRdb reprocessed the 5' RACE reads, with one entry per CDR3 protein and no DNA. The sample has approximately 160,000 distinct CDR3 sequences; the top ten hold 6% to 9.5%. Investigators extracted total RNA from whole blood and did not sort T cells. The CDR3 contains 14 residues. Germline V lookup: CDR1 DFQATT, CDR2 SNEGSKA (reference sequence). The specimen sequenced was blood. The clonotype comes from a human donor with ulcerative colitis or Crohn's disease, or a healthy co-twin of an affected twin (not recorded which). The chain links TRBV20-1 to TRBJ2-7; the TRBD2 assignment by TCRdb is unverifiable without DNA. This chain's CDR3 is CSARVAEGSYEQYF.